This is a list of T cell receptor beta chains from one sample in a study of shared clonotypes between healthy human individuals. The protocol was immunoSEQ multiplex PCR, while the TCRdb copy is restricted to in-frame clones and leaves out a portion. The table lists millions of clones, about 95% of them singletons. Input material: naive CD8+ T cells sorted from blood. The receptors here all came from a man aged 18 to 29 in good health. Each CDR3 is given without its conserved first and last residue. Fields, in order: V gene, J gene, CDR3 protein.

TRBV27,TRBJ1-5,ASSLGESNQPQH
TRBV6-1,TRBJ2-5,ARGGTGEWETQY
TRBV11-2,.,ASSLRWDAYEQY
TRBV12-5,TRBJ2-5,ASGFLDRGEETQY
TRBV6-6,TRBJ1-6,ASSPLDGTYSPLH
TRBV7-9,TRBJ2-7,ASSPHGGPALV
TRBV27,TRBJ2-2,ASSPLLGATGELF
TRBV27,TRBJ2-7,ASSTGLAVYEQY
TRBV9,TRBJ2-7,ASSLDGSYEQY
TRBV27,TRBJ2-2,ASSLAVAGELF
TRBV5-1,TRBJ2-2,ASSLVVNGELF
TRBV27,TRBJ2-1,ASSSSLNEQF
TRBV19,TRBJ2-5,ASGGTGEETQY
TRBV4-3,TRBJ2-3,ASSRGGFTDTQY
TRBV6-5,TRBJ2-7,ASSYSAESYEQY
TRBV6-5,TRBJ1-2,ASSYDREYGYT
TRBV5-6,TRBJ2-5,ASGSGTQETQY
TRBV28,TRBJ2-7,ASSPSGDPYEQY
TRBV27,TRBJ2-1,ASSFGGFDEQF
TRBV5-1,TRBJ1-1,ASSTGPDNTEAF
TRBV28,TRBJ2-7,ASSSQAGATEQY
TRBV6-1,TRBJ2-3,ASSPGQDYTDTQY
TRBV28,TRBJ1-2,ASSWDTSNYGYT
TRBV6-6,TRBJ2-7,ASSYSSGGDDEQY
TRBV10-1,TRBJ2-3,ASSLEGGASDTQY
TRBV30,TRBJ1-6,AWSPSGTGTNSPLH
TRBV10-1,TRBJ2-7,ASSEFAGGNEQY
TRBV6-5,TRBJ1-3,ASRGVYDSGNTIY
TRBV11-3,TRBJ2-1,ASSDDSYNEQF
TRBV6-5,TRBJ2-5,ASSYSGSQETQY
TRBV6-5,TRBJ1-4,ASSPEAGTAEKLF
TRBV9,TRBJ2-1,ASSPRGANEQF
TRBV6-1,TRBJ2-7,ASSEAIASYEQY
TRBV13,TRBJ1-1,ASSYEGDEAF
TRBV7-2,TRBJ2-7,ASSLQRGAYEQY
TRBV9,TRBJ2-1,ASSATTYNEQF
TRBV6-5,TRBJ1-1,ASSPLGGTSTEAF
TRBV27,TRBJ1-5,ASSPHFPTNGPQH